This is a list of T cell receptor beta chains from one sample in a study of regulatory dendritic cells for organ transplantation. Generated by immunoSEQ multiplex PCR, the TCRdb table keeps only in-frame clones and is missing some. The data show approximately 22,000 clones, 65% to 90% seen once. No antigen is known for these receptors. The sequencing sample was made of naive CD4+ T cells from blood cultured with dendritic cells. These receptors were collected from a human donor in good health. CDR3s include the opening cysteine and the closing phenylalanine or tryptophan. D genes are given only for firm matches. Rows give clone size only sometimes, using once, few, many, or a class for an expanded clone.

j_call: TRBJ1-2
d_call: .
clone_size: .
v_call: TRBV7-2
cdr3_nt: TGTGCCAGCAGCCCAGGACAGCCCTATGGCTACACCTTC
cdr3_aa: CASSPGQPYGYTF

j_call: TRBJ1-3
d_call: .
clone_size: .
v_call: TRBV9
cdr3_nt: TGTGCCAGCAGCGTAGCTCCGGGGGGGGACTCCATCTCTGGAAACACCATATATTTT
cdr3_aa: CASSVAPGGDSISGNTIYF

j_call: TRBJ2-7
d_call: TRBD2
clone_size: .
v_call: TRBV7-8
cdr3_nt: TGTGCCAGCAGCCTAAGACTAGCGGCCTACGAGCAGTACTTC
cdr3_aa: CASSLRLAAYEQYF

j_call: TRBJ1-5
d_call: TRBD1
clone_size: .
v_call: TRBV15
cdr3_nt: TGTGCCACCAGCAGAGACAGGGGGAAAGAGCCCCAGCATTTT
cdr3_aa: CATSRDRGKEPQHF

j_call: TRBJ1-2
d_call: .
clone_size: .
v_call: TRBV7-6
cdr3_nt: TGTGCCAGCAGCCCCAGGGCCGACTATGGCTACACCTTC
cdr3_aa: CASSPRADYGYTF

j_call: TRBJ2-1
d_call: .
clone_size: once
v_call: TRBV7-2
cdr3_nt: TGTGCCAGCAGCTTCGCCCTACACTCCTACAATGAGCAGTTCTTC
cdr3_aa: CASSFALHSYNEQFF

j_call: TRBJ2-1
d_call: TRBD2
clone_size: .
v_call: TRBV19
cdr3_nt: TGTGCCAGTGCGGCATCGGGGGGGAATAATGAGCAGTTCTTC
cdr3_aa: CASAASGGNNEQFF

j_call: TRBJ2-1
d_call: TRBD1
clone_size: .
v_call: TRBV6-1
cdr3_nt: TGTGCCAGCAGTGAAGACAGGGGGCCCGGGAATGAGCAGTTCTTC
cdr3_aa: CASSEDRGPGNEQFF

j_call: TRBJ1-6
d_call: .
clone_size: .
v_call: TRBV6-1
cdr3_nt: TGTGCCAGCAGTGAGCAGGGGCGATCACCCCTCCACTTT
cdr3_aa: CASSEQGRSPLHF

j_call: TRBJ1-4
d_call: TRBD1
clone_size: .
v_call: TRBV7-9
cdr3_nt: TGTGCCAGCAGCCCGAAGGGGGGACAGGGAATGGTGGAACTGTTTTTT
cdr3_aa: CASSPKGGQGMVELFF

j_call: TRBJ2-1
d_call: .
clone_size: .
v_call: TRBV18
cdr3_nt: TGTGCCAGCTCAATTCAGGGTTACAATGAGCAGTTCTTC
cdr3_aa: CASSIQGYNEQFF

j_call: TRBJ2-3
d_call: .
clone_size: .
v_call: TRBV9
cdr3_nt: TGTGCCAGCAGCGCGGGGGAGTATATCTCATCAGATACGCAGTATTTT
cdr3_aa: CASSAGEYISSDTQYF

j_call: TRBJ1-2
d_call: .
clone_size: once
v_call: TRBV2
cdr3_nt: TGTGCCAGCGGGTCAGAATCCAGGGAAGGCTACACCTTC
cdr3_aa: CASGSESREGYTF

j_call: TRBJ1-6
d_call: .
clone_size: .
v_call: TRBV7-3
cdr3_nt: TGTGCCAGCAGCTCCCAGGGAAGCAATTCACCCCTCCACTTT
cdr3_aa: CASSSQGSNSPLHF

j_call: TRBJ1-3
d_call: .
clone_size: .
v_call: TRBV7-9
cdr3_nt: TGTGCCAGCAGCTCGGACACTAGCTCTGGAAACACCATATATTTT
cdr3_aa: CASSSDTSSGNTIYF

j_call: TRBJ2-2
d_call: TRBD1
clone_size: .
v_call: TRBV4-1
cdr3_nt: TGCGCCAGCAGCCCCTTGGGACAGGGGCGGACCGGGGAGCTGTTTTTT
cdr3_aa: CASSPLGQGRTGELFF

j_call: TRBJ2-7
d_call: TRBD2
clone_size: .
v_call: TRBV5-4
cdr3_nt: TGTGCCAGCAGCTTGTCAGCGGGGGGGATATACGAGCAGTACTTC
cdr3_aa: CASSLSAGGIYEQYF

j_call: TRBJ2-3
d_call: .
clone_size: once
v_call: TRBV6-1
cdr3_nt: TGTGCCAGCAGACAGACCACAGATACGCAGTATTTT
cdr3_aa: CASRQTTDTQYF

j_call: TRBJ2-1
d_call: .
clone_size: .
v_call: TRBV2
cdr3_nt: TGTGCCAGCAGTGTGCTTAGCAACAATGAGCAGTTCTTC
cdr3_aa: CASSVLSNNEQFF

j_call: TRBJ1-1
d_call: .
clone_size: once
v_call: TRBV6-5
cdr3_nt: TGTGCCAGCAGCCGCGATCCCCAAGTAGCAGCTTTCTTT
cdr3_aa: CASSRDPQVAAFF

j_call: TRBJ2-1
d_call: TRBD2
clone_size: .
v_call: TRBV29-1
cdr3_nt: TGCAGCGTTAGTCTACTAGCGGGAGGGGGCAATGAGCAGTTCTTC
cdr3_aa: CSVSLLAGGGNEQFF

j_call: TRBJ2-7
d_call: .
clone_size: .
v_call: TRBV7-9
cdr3_nt: TGTGCCAGCAGCCTCCGTCTGGGGGGGGCGTACGAGCAGTACTTC
cdr3_aa: CASSLRLGGAYEQYF

j_call: TRBJ1-3
d_call: TRBD1
clone_size: few
v_call: TRBV7-9
cdr3_nt: TGTGCCAGCAGCCCCCGGCGTACAGGGGGACCTGGAAACACCATATATTTT
cdr3_aa: CASSPRRTGGPGNTIYF

j_call: TRBJ1-5
d_call: .
clone_size: .
v_call: TRBV28
cdr3_nt: TGTGCCAGCAGTATGACCGGGGGGGGTCCTAATCAGCCCCAGCATTTT
cdr3_aa: CASSMTGGGPNQPQHF

j_call: TRBJ2-3
d_call: .
clone_size: once
v_call: TRBV15
cdr3_nt: TGTGCCACCAGCAGTTCAGGGAGTAAAGATACGCAGTATTTT
cdr3_aa: CATSSSGSKDTQYF

j_call: TRBJ2-2
d_call: .
clone_size: .
v_call: TRBV5-3
cdr3_nt: TGTGCCAGAAGCTTGTCTTTAACGAGCCAGACAACCGGGGAGCTGTTTTTT
cdr3_aa: CARSLSLTSQTTGELFF

j_call: TRBJ1-2
d_call: .
clone_size: few
v_call: TRBV30
cdr3_nt: TGTGCCTGGAGTGTTGGTCCCTACTATGGCTACACCTTC
cdr3_aa: CAWSVGPYYGYTF

j_call: TRBJ1-2
d_call: .
clone_size: .
v_call: TRBV5-1
cdr3_nt: TGCGCCAGCAGCACCGCCTTAGAGTTCACGGGATATGGCTACACCTTC
cdr3_aa: CASSTALEFTGYGYTF

j_call: TRBJ1-2
d_call: TRBD1
clone_size: .
v_call: TRBV6-6
cdr3_nt: TGTGCCAGCAGCCCGGACAGGATCTATGGCTACACCTTC
cdr3_aa: CASSPDRIYGYTF

j_call: TRBJ1-5
d_call: .
clone_size: .
v_call: TRBV7-3
cdr3_nt: TGTGCCAGCAGCTTAATGGGAGGGGATCAGCCCCAGCATTTT
cdr3_aa: CASSLMGGDQPQHF

j_call: TRBJ1-1
d_call: .
clone_size: .
v_call: TRBV7-3
cdr3_nt: TGTGCCAGCAGCGGGGAGGGGTTAACTGAAGCTTTCTTT
cdr3_aa: CASSGEGLTEAFF

j_call: TRBJ1-1
d_call: .
clone_size: .
v_call: TRBV6-5
cdr3_nt: TGTGCCAGCTTAGGACCCATGAACACTGAAGCTTTCTTT
cdr3_aa: CASLGPMNTEAFF

j_call: TRBJ2-1
d_call: .
clone_size: .
v_call: TRBV23-1
cdr3_nt: TGCGCCAGCAGACTCGGACAGGAGCAGTTCTTC
cdr3_aa: CASRLGQEQFF

j_call: TRBJ2-7
d_call: TRBD2
clone_size: .
v_call: TRBV6-5
cdr3_nt: TGTGCCAGCAGGATGACTAGCGGGGGGTCCTACGAGCAGTACTTC
cdr3_aa: CASRMTSGGSYEQYF

j_call: TRBJ2-3
d_call: .
clone_size: .
v_call: TRBV6-6
cdr3_nt: TGTGCCAGCAGTTACAATCCTGGGTCAGATACGCAGTATTTT
cdr3_aa: CASSYNPGSDTQYF

j_call: TRBJ2-1
d_call: .
clone_size: .
v_call: TRBV27
cdr3_nt: TGTGCCAGCAGTTCGACCCAGGGTGGGGCCCAGTTCTTC
cdr3_aa: CASSSTQGGAQFF

j_call: TRBJ1-1
d_call: .
clone_size: .
v_call: TRBV20-1
cdr3_nt: TGCAGTGCTGTTAACACTGAAGCTTTCTTT
cdr3_aa: CSAVNTEAFF

j_call: TRBJ1-3
d_call: .
clone_size: .
v_call: TRBV11-2
cdr3_nt: TGTGCCAGCAGCTCGACTTCCTTCGGAAACACCATATATTTT
cdr3_aa: CASSSTSFGNTIYF

j_call: TRBJ2-3
d_call: .
clone_size: once
v_call: TRBV7-9
cdr3_nt: TGTGCCAGCAGCCCCAACTCCGGGAGAAGCACAGATACGCAGTATTTT
cdr3_aa: CASSPNSGRSTDTQYF

j_call: TRBJ2-7
d_call: .
clone_size: .
v_call: TRBV28
cdr3_nt: TGTGCCAGCAGGGGTATCGGCGAGCAGTACTTC
cdr3_aa: CASRGIGEQYF

j_call: TRBJ2-1
d_call: .
clone_size: .
v_call: TRBV4-2
cdr3_nt: TGTGCCAGCAGCCAGTACAATGAGCAGTTCTTC
cdr3_aa: CASSQYNEQFF

j_call: TRBJ1-1
d_call: .
clone_size: .
v_call: TRBV7-3
cdr3_nt: TGTGCCAGCAGCCCCGGGAGGGGAAACACTGAAGCTTTCTTT
cdr3_aa: CASSPGRGNTEAFF

j_call: TRBJ1-2
d_call: .
clone_size: .
v_call: TRBV21-1
cdr3_nt: TGTGCCAGCAGCAAAGTGAGGGGGACAGTATTGTTTTCGCACTATGGCTACACCTTC
cdr3_aa: CASSKVRGTVLFSHYGYTF

j_call: TRBJ1-1
d_call: .
clone_size: .
v_call: TRBV6-5
cdr3_nt: TGTGCCAGCAGTTACTCGGTCAGGGGAAGAGATGAAGCTTTCTTT
cdr3_aa: CASSYSVRGRDEAFF

j_call: TRBJ1-4
d_call: .
clone_size: .
v_call: TRBV5-5
cdr3_nt: TGTGCCAGCAGCTTGGGACGGAAGATGGTCCTAACTAATGAAAAACTGTTTTTT
cdr3_aa: CASSLGRKMVLTNEKLFF

j_call: TRBJ1-5
d_call: .
clone_size: few
v_call: TRBV4-1
cdr3_nt: TGCGCCAGCAGCGGCCGGGACAGCAATCAGCCCCAGCATTTT
cdr3_aa: CASSGRDSNQPQHF

j_call: TRBJ2-5
d_call: TRBD1
clone_size: .
v_call: TRBV28
cdr3_nt: TGTGCCAGCAGTCACAAGGGACAGGGATACATGCCGCGACAAGAGACCCAGTACTTC
cdr3_aa: CASSHKGQGYMPRQETQYF

j_call: TRBJ1-5
d_call: .
clone_size: few
v_call: TRBV30
cdr3_nt: TGTGCCTGGAGTGTTTCTGGGGATCAGCCCCAGCATTTT
cdr3_aa: CAWSVSGDQPQHF

j_call: TRBJ2-3
d_call: TRBD2
clone_size: .
v_call: TRBV4-2
cdr3_nt: TGTGCCAGCAGCTCATTGGGGGAGGGACTAGCACAAGATACGCAGTATTTT
cdr3_aa: CASSSLGEGLAQDTQYF

j_call: TRBJ2-4
d_call: .
clone_size: .
v_call: TRBV27
cdr3_nt: TGTGCCAGCAGACCCATGGGTGATATAGCCAAAAACATTCAGTACTTC
cdr3_aa: CASRPMGDIAKNIQYF

j_call: TRBJ1-1
d_call: TRBD1
clone_size: .
v_call: TRBV27
cdr3_nt: TGTGCCAGCCGACCTATGGACAGGGGGTCGGGCACTGAAGCTTTCTTT
cdr3_aa: CASRPMDRGSGTEAFF

j_call: TRBJ1-2
d_call: .
clone_size: .
v_call: TRBV7-5
cdr3_nt: TGTGCCAGAAGCTTGGGGGGGACCCTCTATGGCTACACCTTC
cdr3_aa: CARSLGGTLYGYTF

j_call: TRBJ2-7
d_call: TRBD1
clone_size: once
v_call: TRBV5-1
cdr3_nt: TGCGCCAGCAGCTTGACAGGGGGAGCGTTCGAGCAGTACTTC
cdr3_aa: CASSLTGGAFEQYF

j_call: TRBJ2-1
d_call: TRBD1
clone_size: .
v_call: TRBV11-3
cdr3_nt: TGTGCCAGCAGCCTTGGGACAGAGACCACGGATGAGCAGTTCTTC
cdr3_aa: CASSLGTETTDEQFF

j_call: TRBJ2-7
d_call: TRBD1
clone_size: .
v_call: TRBV19
cdr3_nt: TGTGCCAGTAGTATTGACAGGGGGCGCCCAGGAGGCTACGAGCAGTACTTC
cdr3_aa: CASSIDRGRPGGYEQYF

j_call: TRBJ1-1
d_call: .
clone_size: .
v_call: TRBV19
cdr3_nt: TGTGCCAGTAAGGAACAGGGCTTGAACACTGAAGCTTTCTTT
cdr3_aa: CASKEQGLNTEAFF

j_call: TRBJ2-7
d_call: TRBD2
clone_size: .
v_call: TRBV28
cdr3_nt: TGTGCCAGCAGGCCCCGACTAGCAGCGGCACTCGAGCAGTACTTC
cdr3_aa: CASRPRLAAALEQYF

j_call: TRBJ1-3
d_call: TRBD1
clone_size: once
v_call: TRBV28
cdr3_nt: TGTGCCACTTCAGGGGGCAAGGGCCCTGAAAACACCATATATTTT
cdr3_aa: CATSGGKGPENTIYF